These 4 T cell receptor beta chains share one sample of origin, sequenced in a study of blood T cells in healthy people across ages. Then a second PCR, running about 6 to 11 cycles, was carried out with a sample-barcoded 5' primer and a J-beta primer mix. One entry per CDR3 protein results from TCRdb running MiXCR on the 5' RACE reads. The sample consists of about 1.5 million distinct CDR3 sequences, around 39% of them appearing once. Material for sequencing was blood. These TCRs come from a woman younger than 35 in good health.

V gene TRBV11-2 combines with J gene TRBJ2-5, with 10 nucleotides matching TRBD2. The CDR3 sequence is 14 residues long. CDR1 is SGHAT and CDR2 is FQNNGV in the germline V gene. Trimming cost V 7 bases and J 5 bases; bases outside gene matches: 7. CDR3 loop: CASNPGLASETQYF. CDR3 sequence (DNA): TGTGCCAGCAACCCGGGACTAGCGTCGGAGACCCAGTACTTC.

This chain joins TRBV6-1 and TRBJ2-2; 8 bases align to TRBD1. Germline V CDR1 and CDR2: MNHNS, SASEGT. This CDR3 comprises 18 residues. J lost 1 base, V lost 2 bases, and 9 bases had no gene match. The CDR3 DNA is TGTGCCAGCAGTGAAACCTTCTCAGGGGGCAGGAACACCGGGGAGCTGTTTTTT. This translates into CASSETFSGGRNTGELFF.

This chain joins TRBV24-1 and TRBJ2-5; D unresolved. With 3 bases removed from V and 5 bases from J, the gap between germline ends came to 15 bases. Germline V gene data show CDR1 as KGHDR and CDR2 as SFDVKD. There are 15 residues in the CDR3. Written as DNA, the CDR3 is TGTGCCACCAGTGATGGAATTGGGCTAGAGGAGACCCAGTACTTC. Its protein is CATSDGIGLEETQYF.

The V gene is TRBV27, the J gene TRBJ2-7; 10 nucleotides line up with TRBD2. The CDR3 is made up of 15 amino acids. Per germline, CDR1 MNHEY and CDR2 SMNVEV (reference sequence). J gave up 4 bases and V 5 bases, and 8 bases lay outside the gene matches. The CDR3 DNA reads TGTGCCAGCAGTCCGCAGATAGCGGGAGGATACGAGCAGTACTTC. This codes for CASSPQIAGGYEQYF.